What follows is one T cell receptor beta chain and its context. No antigen is known for it. No base quality information exists; no much larger clone differs at one position. The record originates from a study of persistence of HIV-infected CD4 T cells (TCRdb year 2020). In terms of the full investigation: The study isolated CMV- and HIV-1 Gag-responding CD4+ T cells from ART-treated individuals to examine antigen-driven clonal expansion of HIV-1-infected cells. The median time the participants had spent on suppressive ART was 8 years. For the TCR cluster analysis across participants, fewer than ten participants were included for CMV and 6 or 7 participants for Gag. Peripheral blood samples of up to about 200 mL were collected at multiple time points, except for a couple of participants, who underwent leukapheresis at a single time point. The clonality of all cells in each sorted population was measured by TCRbeta sequencing, and the clonality of infected cells was measured by proviral sequencing. Summary of the overall study and its limitations: Significantly lower TCRbeta richness was observed in CMV- and Gag-responding cells than in anti-CD3/anti-CD28-responding cells, and higher oligoclonality was observed in CMV-responding cells than in CD3/CD28-stimulated and Gag-responding cells. Within the same sorted populations, how oligoclonal the TCRs were correlated with how oligoclonal the proviruses were. Degenerate expanded CDR3beta sequences were enriched in antigen-responding cells, suggesting convergent selection of CD4+ responses to CMV and Gag. Because the TCR analyses were done in bulk, restricting them to just the rare CMV-responding cells that actually carried HIV-1 proviruses was not possible. The study involved few individuals and tested only a limited range of antigens.

CDR1 and CDR2 (SGDLS, YYNGEE) derive from the germline V gene. The CDR3 starts with the cysteine, ends with the phenylalanine, and has 14 residues. CDR3 DNA only is kept here, 42 bases in frame from base 1. A distance of 14 bases separates the germline ends of V and J, which lose 4 bases and 4 bases respectively. TCRbeta repertoires were sequenced from genomic DNA with the immunoSEQ hsTCRB assay version 4 in survey mode. Genomic DNA was diluted to about 9.9 ng/uL, and up to roughly 1 ug per sample was used for TCRbeta sequencing. As for the original processing: Analysis of the TCRbeta data was done in ImmunoSeq Analyzer 3.0, and diversity was computed on productive nucleotide rearrangements. Lower-bound TCR diversity was estimated with the improved Chao index, and clonality with the Gini coefficient using the Immunarch R package. Different nucleotide rearrangements encoding the same CDR3beta amino acid sequence were counted as distinct clonotypes. TCRbeta sequences significantly enriched in antigen-responding cells relative to anti-CD3/anti-CD28-activated cells were identified by differential abundance analysis. GLIPH2 grouped TCRs by predicted peptide-MHC specificity, both within each participant and across combined participant data sets. TCRdb provides this immuneACCESS table in a form limited to in-frame rearrangements. Some clones are lacking; in checked studies, under half of them reflect an unresolved V gene, and why the rest are absent is not known. V and J calls and clone size follow that table, whereas D and trimming were derived from the DNA. The table for this sample lists tens of thousands of clones; just under 75% of them were counted only once. The ten largest clones add up to more than 1.5% of the sample.

The treatment or condition label here, explained by the study, means: suppressive antiretroviral therapy. A pool of overlapping 15-mer peptides from HIV-1 Gag, at 1 ug per peptide per mL, was used to stimulate the cells. Memory CD4+ T cells that did not respond, being CD40L-negative, CD69-negative and CD45RO-high, were sorted as memory populations depleted of antigen-responding cells. HIV-1-infected adults in whom suppressive ART had been started during chronic infection were enrolled as participants. Participants had undetectable plasma HIV-1 RNA below 50 copies/mL for at least 4 years. To be included, a participant needed positive CMV serology and a CD4+ T cell count above 400 cells/uL. Before stimulation, PBMCs were isolated using density centrifugation and depleted of CD8+ T cells. CD8-depleted PBMCs were stimulated for approximately 18 hours with anti-CD28/CD49d costimulation, CD40-blocking antibody and enfuvirtide to prevent new infections. Cell sorting was performed on a Beckman Coulter MoFlo Legacy or XDP sorter, and dead cells were excluded with propidium iodide. For samples with more than one million cells, genomic DNA was extracted with the QIAamp DNA Mini Kit, and for all other samples the Quick-DNA Microprep Kit was used.

The TCR sequence derives from an adult man with HIV who was CMV-seropositive. Source: CD4+ T cells sorted from PBMCs after roughly 18-hour stimulation, taken from a patient who received antiretroviral therapy. The meaning of the sample's cell subset or site label: CD40L-CD69- CD45RO-high memory CD4 T cells not responding to Gag peptides. The chain links TRBV9 with TRBJ1-2; a tentative D match to TRBD1 spans 6 bases. The DNA reads TGTGCCAGCAGCCGAGGGGGGGGCACCTATGGCTACACCTTC. This gives the protein CASSRGGGTYGYTF. The reference TRBV9 and TRBJ1-2 proteins fill in what lies around the CDR3, so the full variable domain reads DSGVTQTPKHLITATGQRVTLRCSPRSGDLSVYWYQQSLDQGLQFLIQYYNGEERAKGNILERFSAQQFPDLHSELNLSSLELGDSALYFCASSRGGGTYGYTFGSGTRLTVV.